These 22 T cell receptor beta chains were all obtained from the same sample, sequenced in a study of cytomegalovirus exposure and HLA in healthy donors. 13 Jbeta primers and 60 Vbeta primers were used for the PCR. Sequencing was performed with immunoSEQ multiplex PCR; in TCRdb, only in-frame clones are kept and a portion is missing. This sample has some 180,000 clones, with about 80% found just once. Specimen: PBMCs. Every receptor here comes from a man in his forties or fifties in good health and CMV-seronegative.

This sequence joins TRBV5-5 and TRBJ2-7; 8 bases align to TRBD1. J lost 9 bases, V lost 4 bases, and 12 bases had no gene match. The CDR3 sequence is 14 residues long. Per the germline V gene, CDR1 is SGHKS and CDR2 is YYEKEE (reference sequence). CDR3 sequence (DNA): TGTGCCAGCAGCCCGGGCAGGGGGCGCGAAGGGCAGTACTTC. Amino acids: CASSPGRGREGQYF.

The chain carries TRBV27 and TRBJ2-2, with D possibly matching TRBD1 (6 bases). The CDR3 spans 15 residues. Germline assignment: CDR1 MNHEY and CDR2 SMNVEV (reference sequence). Trimming pared 6 bases from V and 1 base from J, leaving 12 bases between. The CDR3, as DNA: TGTGCCAGCAGGACGGACAGCCTGAACACCGGGGAGCTGTTTTTT. Its translation: CASRTDSLNTGELFF.

This clone was counted a single time. J is TRBJ2-7 and V is TRBV10-3; D may be TRBD1 (6 bases). V was shortened by 6 bases and J by 5 bases, with 17 bases between the two germline ends. Per the germline V gene, CDR1 is ENHRY and CDR2 is SYGVKD. This CDR3 region has 14 residues. The CDR3 DNA sequence: TGTGCCATCAGCAGGGGCCTCCTTATCGACGAGCAGTACTTC. This encodes CAISRGLLIDEQYF.

This clone was picked up one time. The V gene is TRBV2, the J gene TRBJ2-1; TRBD2 matches 10 bases. The V segment lost 4 bases and the J segment 6 bases; nucleotides outside the gene matches: 6. CDR1 is SNHLY, CDR2 FYNNEI, per germline. This CDR3 is 15 amino acids long. CDR3 sequence: CASSAQREGVNEQFF. The CDR3 DNA reads TGTGCCAGCAGTGCTCAGCGGGAGGGGGTCAATGAGCAGTTCTTC.

This chain links TRBV7-8 with TRBJ2-5; TRBD2 might be the D (6 bases). Trimming stripped 1 base from V and 5 bases from J, with 14 bases between. Germline CDR1 SGHVS, CDR2 FQNEAQ. The CDR3 sequence is 15 residues long. CDR3 protein: CASSLEGTSLETQYF. As DNA, the CDR3 is TGTGCCAGCAGCTTAGAGGGGACTTCTCTTGAGACCCAGTACTTC.

The J gene is TRBJ2-5, the V gene TRBV7-8; 12 positions agree with TRBD2. Germline values: CDR1 SGHVS, CDR2 FQNEAQ. This CDR3 is built from 18 residues. J lost 5 bases, V lost 4 bases, and 14 bases had no gene match. The CDR3 loop is CASSYASGGAGVRETQYF. The CDR3 DNA reads as TGTGCCAGCAGCTATGCTAGCGGGGGGGCCGGGGTGAGGGAGACCCAGTACTTC.

The J gene is TRBJ2-1, the V gene TRBV9; 8 positions match TRBD2. With 0 bases clipped from V and 9 bases from J, the junction kept 11 bases outside the gene matches. This CDR3 is 16 amino acids long. Germline V lookup: CDR1 SGDLS, CDR2 YYNGEE. Here the CDR3 DNA reads TGTGCCAGCAGCGTAGCTCCGGGGGGGAGGGAAAGTGAGCAGTTCTTC. Its protein product is CASSVAPGGRESEQFF.

This chain connects TRBV14 to TRBJ2-7; D might be TRBD1 (5 bases). The germline V and J ends were trimmed by 1 base and 13 bases, with 17 bases remaining between them. The CDR3 is made up of 13 amino acids. Per germline, CDR1 SGHDN and CDR2 FVKESK. The CDR3 reads CASSQGARATLYF. CDR3 DNA sequence: TGTGCCAGCAGCCAAGGTGCCAGGGCAACGCTATACTTC.

Concerning this clone: Other DNA sequences in the same sample also yield this CDR3. The rearrangement links TRBV11-1 to TRBJ2-7, with 8 bases matching TRBD1. This CDR3 comprises 15 residues. Germline lookup yields CDR1 SGHAT and CDR2 FQDESV (reference sequence). The junction had 3 bases not matched to a gene; V was cut back by 0 bases and J by 2 bases. The DNA of the CDR3 is TGTGCCAGCAGCTTAGCCGGGACAGGCCCCTACGAGCAGTACTTC. Amino acid sequence: CASSLAGTGPYEQYF.

This clone was observed a few times. Germline and junction disagree at one end, which may indicate a read error. The chain recombines TRBV7-7 with TRBJ1-2, with D unresolved. This CDR3 is 14 amino acids long. Germline-derived CDR1 and CDR2 are SSHAT and FNYEAQ (reference sequence). The CDR3 is CASSFRTTYYGYTF. The CDR3 bases are TGTGCTAGCAGCTTTAGAACCACTTACTATGGCTACACCTTC.

The chain is built from TRBV19 and TRBJ1-3; 7 bases match TRBD1. Trimming at V came to 3 bases and at J to 4 bases, leaving 9 bases not matched to a gene. CDR3 length: 16 amino acids. The germline CDR1 and CDR2 sequences are LNHDA and SQIVND (reference sequence). DNA for the CDR3: TGTGCCAGTAGTATCCTTGTACAGGGGTCCGGAAACACCATATATTTT. This gives the protein CASSILVQGSGNTIYF.

This clone was seen a few times. The chain joins TRBV15 to TRBJ1-5; TRBD1 matches at 7 bases. The V gene's germline CDR1 is LNHNV and CDR2 YYDKDF (reference sequence). The J segment lost 2 bases and the V segment lost 6 bases, leaving 7 bases of the junction unmatched. CDR3 length equals 15 residues. CDR3: CATSLGGGGNQPQHF. The CDR3, as DNA: TGTGCCACCAGTCTAGGGGGCGGGGGCAATCAGCCCCAGCATTTT. The whole variable domain, filled in from reference TRBV15 and TRBJ1-5, reads DAMVIQNPRYQVTQFGKPVTLSCSQTLNHNVMYWYQQKSSQAPKLLFHYYDKDFNNEADTPDNFQSRRPNTSFCFLDIRSPGLGDTAMYLCATSLGGGGNQPQHFGDGTRLSIL.

On this clone itself: Other DNA sequences in this sample translate to the same CDR3. CDR3 in DNA: TGTGCCAGCAGCCCGACTAGCGGTAACACCGGGGAGCTGTTTTTT. This encodes CASSPTSGNTGELFF. The V and J genes are TRBV11-2 and TRBJ2-2; 9 bases match TRBD2. The CDR3 totals 15 residues. Unmatched junction bases numbered 3, after V lost 5 bases and J lost 2 bases. Germline V gene sequence: CDR1 SGHAT, CDR2 FQNNGV.

The V call is TRBV19, the J call TRBJ1-3; 7 bases line up with TRBD1. The length of the CDR3 is 16 residues. Germline CDR1 reads LNHDA; CDR2 reads SQIVND (reference sequence). With 4 bases clipped from V and 0 bases from J, the junction kept 6 bases outside the gene matches. The CDR3: CASSTFGTASGNTIYF. The CDR3 DNA sequence: TGTGCCAGTAGTACATTCGGGACAGCCTCTGGAAACACCATATATTTT.

The sample holds a few counts of this clone. This chain uses TRBV19 with TRBJ2-1, with 11 bases matching TRBD2. With 5 bases clipped from V and 0 bases from J, the junction kept 12 bases outside the gene matches. The germline V gene encodes CDR1 LNHDA and CDR2 SQIVND (reference sequence). The length of the CDR3 is 19 residues. CDR3 region: CASSGGGLAGYSSYNEQFF. The CDR3 region has the DNA TGTGCCAGTAGTGGGGGAGGACTAGCGGGCTATAGCTCCTACAATGAGCAGTTCTTC.

This sequence joins TRBV7-3 and TRBJ1-1, with D unclear. This CDR3 is 14 amino acids long. V shed 0 bases and J shed 1 base, with 6 bases lying between them. Germline CDR1 and CDR2: SGHTA and FQGTGA. The CDR3 coding sequence is TGTGCCAGCAGCTTAACGGGAGGGAACACTGAAGCTTTCTTT. Translated: CASSLTGGNTEAFF.

This CDR3 is CASSRTGEAETQYF. CDR3 sequence (DNA): TGTGCCAGCAGCCGGACAGGGGAGGCAGAGACCCAGTACTTC. The chain recombines TRBV5-4 with TRBJ2-5, with 9 bases lining up with TRBD1. The CDR3 spans 14 residues. CDR1 is SGHNT and CDR2 is YYREEE in the germline V gene (reference sequence). With 4 bases clipped from V and 4 bases from J, the junction kept 5 bases outside the gene matches.

This clone was seen only a few times. This chain joins TRBV6-1 and TRBJ2-3, with 12 positions matching TRBD2. Germline V CDR1 and CDR2: MNHNS, SASEGT. The CDR3 extends over 17 amino acids. V shed 4 bases, J shed 5 bases, and the junction held 10 bases outside the gene matches. The CDR3 bases are TGTGCCAGCAGTGGACGGGCTAGCGGGGGGGTAGGAGATACGCAGTATTTT. This gives the protein CASSGRASGGVGDTQYF.

J is TRBJ2-4 and V is TRBV10-1; D not resolved. This CDR3 is 15 amino acids long. Germline V CDR1 and CDR2: WNHNN, SYGVQD (reference sequence). V was pared by 2 bases and J by 2 bases, with 10 bases between. The CDR3 reads CASSETVTTKNIQYF. CDR3 nucleotide sequence: TGCGCCAGCAGTGAGACAGTCACGACCAAAAACATTCAGTACTTC.

This clone was seen more than once but under ten times. One end of the junction fails to match germline, which may point to a read error. J is TRBJ2-7 and V is TRBV6-5, with D possibly matching TRBD2 (6 bases). The CDR3 has 13 amino acids. From germline, CDR1 is MNHEY and CDR2 SVGAGI. In nucleotides, the CDR3 is TGTGCCAGCAGTTACCCTGGGAGCGGGCGTTGGGACTTC. It yields the protein CASSYPGSGRWDF.

The V gene is TRBV19, the J gene TRBJ1-1; TRBD1 agrees at 9 bases. CDR1 LNHDA and CDR2 SQIVND come from the germline V gene (reference sequence). CDR3 size: 15 residues. Germline trimming cut 4 bases from V and 5 bases from J; bases unmatched to any gene: 8. This CDR3 reads CASSRPRQGDTEAFF. CDR3 in DNA: TGTGCCAGTAGTAGACCCCGACAGGGGGATACTGAAGCTTTCTTT.

This chain joins TRBV6-1 and TRBJ1-2, with 7 bases lining up with TRBD1. The ends lost 11 bases at V and 7 bases at J; junction bases unmatched: 19. Germline V gene lookup returns CDR1 MNHNS and CDR2 SASEGT. The CDR3 is made up of 15 amino acids. The CDR3 is CAPPFSQGFPCGYTF. The DNA of the CDR3 is TGTGCCCCACCCTTTTCACAGGGGTTCCCGTGTGGCTACACCTTC.